This T cell receptor (beta chain) was observed in a study of blood T cell repertoires in COVID-19 (dated by TCRdb to 2018 to 2020). Notes on the research overall: Recovered participants in ImmuneRACE Cohort 3 were defined as having two consecutive negative NP/OP PCR tests, clearance from a healthcare professional, or resolution of symptoms. Samples from collaborators originated in the United States, Italy and Spain and spanned both the acute and convalescent phases of COVID-19. The material from the prospective study consisted of cDNA or gDNA derived from T cells, B-cell-depleted T cells, or PBMCs. Subjects who had been exposed to COVID-19, were actively infected with it, or had recovered from it provided the deeply sampled blood TCRbeta repertoires that made up the dataset. The repertoires were released in a freely available public database intended as a resource for research on the immune response to SARS-CoV-2. The samples were drawn from two sources: the first 160 participants of the ongoing ImmuneRACE study, and about 1,300 subjects contributed by 6 global collaborators. Sample metadata almost always included a de-identified subject ID, COVID-19 status, age in years and sex. Where HLA class I and class II types were available, the types were taken from metadata supplied by the sample provider, not from assay-based typing.

The CDR3 holds 15 amino acids from the cysteine to the phenylalanine. The DNA shown is the 45-base CDR3, in frame from base 1. From a lookup of the germline V gene, CDR1 and CDR2 are SGHTA and FQGNSA. The germline V end is reduced by 5 bases and the J end by 3 bases; junction bases left unmatched: 6. Comments on this clone: No antigen is known for it. No qualities accompany the bases; no much larger clone lies one base away. The same CDR3 arises from other DNA sequences in this sample as well.

What the study reported, not specific to this receptor: The quantity of clinical and demographic metadata differed by source and by participant and was supplied without curation.

In the prospective study, participants were about 18 to 95 years old, resided in 20 to 30 geographic areas of the United States, and were enrolled through a virtual design. To assign participants to cohorts, the prospective study relied on clinical history that participants themselves reported in a screening survey and a study questionnaire. Mobile phlebotomists in the prospective study collected whole blood, serum and a nasopharyngeal or oropharyngeal swab from every participant. Prospective study participants could optionally give additional blood draws and questionnaires over a roughly two-month period. Blood samples from the prospective study were shipped frozen or at room temperature prior to DNA extraction. The immunoSEQ Assay, a bias-controlled multiplex PCR, was used to amplify TCRbeta CDR3 regions from genomic DNA. The published analysis was carried out like this. Nucleated cell counts per sample were estimated from amplification of reference gene primers within the assay. Sequence reads were collapsed and filtered to measure the absolute abundance of every unique TCRbeta CDR3 rearrangement. For each sample, productive Simpson clonality was calculated as the square root of Simpson's diversity index across productive rearrangements. TCRdb took over this immuneACCESS table, retaining in-frame rearrangements with V and J assigned. Such tables are incomplete; in checked studies, under half of the missing clones stem from an unresolved V gene, and the remainder is unexplained. For V, J and clone size, that table is used; D and trimming come from the DNA. The sample includes some 330,000 clones, with 80% to 90% observed a single time. Together, the top ten hold roughly 2% of the sample.

The sequence was collected from a man in his forties in a cohort exposed to, infected with or recovered from COVID-19 (not recorded which). The sequencing sample was made of PBMCs or T cells enriched from blood (not recorded which). This chain is built from TRBV7-2 and TRBJ2-7; TRBD2 fits 11 bases in the junction. In nucleotide form, the sequence is TGTGCCAGCAGCCCAACTAGCGGGAGCTTCTACGAGCAGTACTTC. The resulting protein is CASSPTSGSFYEQYF.